This T cell receptor beta chain is drawn from a study of shared clonotypes between healthy human individuals. Study at large: Three CD4 naive, three CD4 memory, two CD8 naive and one CD8 memory plate were used per donor. Study-wide points: Naive CD4 clonotype sharing across a few donors was about 5.3%.

Germline V gene lookup returns CDR1 SNHLY and CDR2 FYNNEI. With 5 bases clipped from V and 7 bases from J, the junction kept 14 bases outside the gene matches. This CDR3 is built from 17 residues. The assay ran at deep level. Using about 220 ng DNA, 25,000 to 35,000 T cell genomes, the sorted-subset replicate PCRs were run. The repertoire was sequenced with immunoSEQ multiplex PCR; TCRdb's copy has only in-frame clones and lacks some. The table lists millions of clones, around 93% of them singletons. Note on this clone: Its specificity is not known.

Terminally differentiated effector memory CD45RA+ cells were excluded from the naive CD8 cells, which were CD45RO-negative and positively selected for CCR7. This chain links TRBV2 with TRBJ2-1; 10 nucleotides line up with TRBD2. The sample comprised naive CD8+ T cells from PBMCs. The sequence was obtained from a man aged 18-30 years in good health. Some clones in this sample may be carry-over from other donors' samples. The CDR3: CASSFWTSGIVANEQFF. The CDR3, as DNA: TGTGCCAGCAGTTTTTGGACTAGCGGCATCGTCGCGAATGAGCAGTTCTTC.